The next 4 T cell receptor beta chains were all read from a single sample in a study of blood T cells in healthy people across ages. Next came a second PCR, run for about 6 to 12 cycles, which used a sample-barcoded 5' primer along with a J-beta primer mix. One entry per CDR3 protein, called by TCRdb with MiXCR from the 5' RACE reads. The sample shows 550,000 to 800,000 distinct CDR3 sequences, about 21% of them seen only once. The source material was blood. The receptors here all came from a man in his 70s in good health.

This clonotype was seen at least ten times. The V and J genes are TRBV10-3 and TRBJ2-7; 7 nucleotides match TRBD2. V lost 3 bases to trimming and J lost 4 bases; unmatched junction nucleotides: 9. CDR1 and CDR2 (germline): ENHRY, SYGVKD. The CDR3 sequence is 15 residues long. Here the CDR3 reads CAISDSSGTRYEQYF. In nucleotides, the CDR3 is TGTGCCATCAGTGATTCTAGCGGCACAAGATACGAGCAGTACTTC.

This chain uses TRBV2 with TRBJ2-5; D could derive from TRBD1 or TRBD2 (5 bases each). TRBJ2-1 matches the DNA end more closely, so the J call is doubtful. Germline CDR1 SNHLY, CDR2 FYNNEI. CDR3 length equals 14 residues. The CDR3 reads CASSEARGYNEQFF. DNA for the CDR3: TGTGCCAGCAGTGAAGCGAGGGGATACAATGAGCAGTTCTTC.

The rearrangement links TRBV20-1 to TRBJ1-1; 9 bases align to TRBD1. This CDR3 is built from 14 residues. Germline values: CDR1 DFQATT, CDR2 SNEGSKA (reference sequence). V trimming: 1 base; J trimming: 6 bases; junction bases outside the gene matches: 6. In DNA form, the CDR3 reads TGCAGTGCTAGAGCTTCACAGGGGGCCGCTGAAGCTTTCTTT. The encoded protein is CSARASQGAAEAFF.

In its sample, this clonotype was seen a few times. The chain uses TRBV2 and TRBJ1-3; possible D gene TRBD1, 5 bases. Looked up from germline, CDR1 is SNHLY and CDR2 is FYNNEI. The CDR3 totals 14 residues. Trimming took 9 bases from V and 0 from J, leaving 12 bases between them. CDR3 sequence (DNA): TGTGCCAGTAGACAGTTAACCTCTGGAAACACCATATATTTT. Protein product: CASRQLTSGNTIYF. The full variable domain, with the rest looked up from reference TRBV2 and TRBJ1-3, is EPEVTQTPSHQVTQMGQEVILRCVPISNHLYFYWYRQILGQKVEFLVSFYNNEISEKSEIFDDQFSVERPDGSNFTLKIRSTKLEDSAMYFCASRQLTSGNTIYFGEGSWLTVV.